The clone carrying this TCR beta chain was detected once. The germline V gene encodes CDR1 SGHDT and CDR2 YYEEEE. The CDR3 sequence is 14 residues long. With 2 bases clipped from V and 5 bases from J, the junction kept 7 bases outside the gene matches. This entry comes from a study of blood T cell repertoires in COVID-19. Study background: COVID-19 samples, acute and convalescent, were from the United States, Italy and Spain. T cells, B-cell-depleted T cells, or PBMCs provided the cDNA or gDNA that served as material.

Authors' processing steps: Amplification from reference gene primers served as the basis for estimated nucleated cell counts. Libraries were prepared by immunoSEQ multiplex PCR; TCRdb keeps only in-frame clonotypes and omits some of them. For V, J and clone size, that table is used; D and trimming come from the DNA. Of approximately 140,000 clones listed, under 85% are singletons. The receptor's source is a man between 40 and 49 years old with active or convalescent COVID-19. Sequenced: peripheral blood. This rearrangement joins TRBV5-6 to TRBJ2-7; 7 bases map to TRBD1. CDR3 loop: CASSLRTGFHEQYF. The DNA for the CDR3 is TGTGCCAGCAGCTTAAGGACAGGCTTCCACGAGCAGTACTTC.